Presented here are 5 T cell receptor beta chains from one specimen sequenced in a study. TCRdb fed the 5' RACE reads into MiXCR, producing one record per CDR3 protein. Of nearly 55,000 distinct CDR3 sequences listed, 17% were seen once; the top ten hold under 2.5%. The sample comprised naive CD4+ T cells sorted from blood. Subset specified: naive CD4+ T cells, CD4+CD45RA+CD25-. These receptors were collected from a female donor with breast cancer.

The chain carries TRBV2 and TRBJ2-7; D possibly matches TRBD1 or TRBD2 (5 bases each). The CDR3 covers 14 residues. V lost 6 bases and J 7 bases, leaving 19 bases between the germline ends. The germline gives CDR1 SNHLY, CDR2 FYNNEI. The DNA of the CDR3 is TGTGCCAGCAGGGGGGAGCACTCCCGAGGGGAGCAGTACTTC. This translates into CASRGEHSRGEQYF.

Turning to this clonotype: At one end, the junction sequence differs from germline, possibly due to a read error. This rearrangement joins TRBV18 to TRBJ1-3, with D unclear. Germline V gene lookup returns CDR1 KGHSH and CDR2 LQKENI. CDR3 size: 15 residues. The CDR3 loop reads CASPPMVVGGNTIYF. In DNA form, the CDR3 reads TGTGCCAGCCCACCGATGGTCGTAGGTGGAAACACCATATATTTT.

This clonotype occurred a few times. The chain employs TRBV12-3 or TRBV12-4 and TRBJ2-2; TRBD1 matches 7 bases. The CDR3 has 12 residues. V trimming: 9 bases; J trimming: 8 bases; junction bases outside the gene matches: 6. The DNA for the CDR3 is TGTGCCAGTCAGGGGGATGCGGGGGAGCTGTTTTTT. Translating gives CASQGDAGELFF.

J is TRBJ2-2 and V is TRBV7-2; no clear D gene. From germline, CDR1 is SGHTA and CDR2 FQGNSA. Trimming pared 1 base from V and 1 base from J, leaving 22 bases between. The CDR3 length is 20 residues. This CDR3 reads CASSLVWPPVSERNTGELFF. CDR3 coding DNA: TGTGCCAGCAGCTTAGTTTGGCCCCCAGTTTCGGAGAGGAACACCGGGGAGCTGTTTTTT.

The V call is TRBV6-4, the J call TRBJ2-3; tentatively, D is TRBD1 (6 bases). Germline values: CDR1 MRHNA, CDR2 SNTAGT. The length of the CDR3 is 14 residues. V lost 4 bases and J 9 bases, leaving 17 bases between the germline ends. The CDR3 region is CASSVSGQMDTQYF. The CDR3 DNA is TGTGCCAGCAGTGTAAGCGGACAGATGGACACGCAGTATTTT.